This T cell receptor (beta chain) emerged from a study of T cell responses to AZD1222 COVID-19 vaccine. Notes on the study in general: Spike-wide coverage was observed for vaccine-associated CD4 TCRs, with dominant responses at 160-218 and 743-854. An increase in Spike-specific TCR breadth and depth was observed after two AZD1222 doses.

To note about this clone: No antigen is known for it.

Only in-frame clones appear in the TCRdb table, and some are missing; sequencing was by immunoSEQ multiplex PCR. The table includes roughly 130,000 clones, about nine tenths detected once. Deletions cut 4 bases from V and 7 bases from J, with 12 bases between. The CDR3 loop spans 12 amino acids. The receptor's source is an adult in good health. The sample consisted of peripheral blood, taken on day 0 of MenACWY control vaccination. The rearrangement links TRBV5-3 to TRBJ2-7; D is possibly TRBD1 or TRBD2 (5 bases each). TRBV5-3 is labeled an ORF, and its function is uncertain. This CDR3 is CARSHRRWEQYF. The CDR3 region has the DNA TGTGCCAGAAGCCACAGGAGGTGGGAGCAGTACTTC.